This T cell receptor (beta chain) was recorded in a study of T cells after posttransplantation cyclophosphamide. Cyclophosphamide on days +3 and +4 followed busulfan-fludarabine conditioning and a marrow graft. General observations from the study: After PTCy, TRB diversity resembled that of CNI/methotrexate controls.

Assay: immunoSEQ multiplex PCR; the TCRdb copy retains only in-frame clones and omits some. Of 15,000 to 20,000 clones listed, about 77% are singletons. V lost 3 bases and J lost 7; bases outside the gene matches: 7. CDR1 is MDHEN and CDR2 is SYDVKM in the germline V gene. The CDR3 covers 14 residues. As for this clone: The antigen is unknown.

Sequenced here: CD8+ T cells sorted from PBMCs, sampled approximately 2,000 days after a stem cell transplant with posttransplant cyclophosphamide. The genes are TRBV28 and TRBJ2-7; TRBD2 aligns across 9 bases. The clonotype was recovered from a female patient aged 40-50 years who received an allogeneic stem cell transplant from a related donor, was CMV-positive, and had no GVHD. A subset of T cells may come from the graft donor. CDR3 sequence reads: CASSLASGVREQYF. Written as DNA, the CDR3 is TGTGCCAGCAGTTTGGCTAGCGGGGTGAGGGAGCAGTACTTC.